This TCR beta chain was sequenced in a study of immune evolution from preneoplasia to lung adenocarcinoma. Patient tissue came from resections in Japan or China, 2014–2017. H&E slides confirmed each diagnosis, reviewed by two pathologists independently. The CDR3 length is 14 residues. From germline, CDR1 is MGHRA and CDR2 YSYEKL. Trimming took off 4 bases at V and 3 bases at J, with 9 bases between the two ends. Produced via immunoSEQ multiplex PCR; TCRdb's table is partial and in-frame only. Altogether approximately 5,900 clones are present, 70% to 90% being singletons, with the ten largest covering approximately 6.1%.

The sequenced material came from FFPE adjacent normal lung tissue. The TCR originated in an older donor with lung adenocarcinoma. V and J are TRBV4-1 and TRBJ2-2; D possibly corresponds to TRBD1 (6 bases). CDR3 sequence (DNA): TGCGCCAGCAGCCTTGGACAGTACACCGGGGAGCTGTTTTTT. Its protein is CASSLGQYTGELFF.